The 25 T cell receptor beta chains in this list originate from one sample, sequenced in a study of persistence of HIV-infected CD4 T cells. Their antigens are not known. The libraries were made with immunoSEQ version 4 in survey mode. Generated by immunoSEQ multiplex PCR, the TCRdb table keeps only in-frame clones and is missing some. The table has about 20,000 clones, about four fifths seen once. Stimulation used around 10 ug/mL lysate from CMV-infected fibroblasts. Sorting selected CD4+ T cells upregulating both CD40 ligand and CD69. The specimen was CD4+ T cells sorted from PBMCs after 18-hour stimulation, collected from a patient who received antiretroviral therapy. These receptors all come from an adult man with HIV who was CMV-seropositive.

The chain is built from TRBV6-5 and TRBJ2-3; D remains unclear. The V gene lost 2 bases and the J gene lost 0 bases, with 9 bases spanning the gap. CDR1 MNHEY and CDR2 SVGAGI come from the germline V gene. The CDR3 extends over 15 amino acids. As DNA, the CDR3 is TGTGCCAGCAGTTACCAAAATCCTAGCACAGATACGCAGTATTTT. Translated, it gives CASSYQNPSTDTQYF.

The gene calls are TRBV12-5 and TRBJ2-1; 8 nucleotides agree with TRBD1. Trimming at V came to 4 bases and at J to 9 bases, leaving 5 bases not matched to a gene. Per germline, CDR1 LGHNT and CDR2 FRNRAP. This CDR3 comprises 13 residues. CDR3 coding DNA: TGTGCTAGTGGTTCTACTGACAGGGGTGAGCAGTTCTTC. This encodes CASGSTDRGEQFF. Drawing the rest from reference TRBV12-5 and TRBJ2-1, the complete variable domain is DARVTQTPRHKVTEMGQEVTMRCQPILGHNTVFWYRQTMMQGLELLAYFRNRAPLDDSGMPKDRFSAEMPDATLATLKIQPSEPRDSAVYFCASGSTDRGEQFFGPGTRLTVL.

The chain links TRBV24-1 to TRBJ2-3; 8 bases agree with TRBD2. CDR1 is KGHDR, CDR2 SFDVKD, per germline. Losses at the gene ends were 1 base for V and 2 bases for J; bases not matched to a gene: 4. This CDR3 has 16 amino acids. The CDR3 sequence: CATSDFQRGTTDTQYF. As DNA, the CDR3 is TGTGCCACCAGTGATTTCCAGCGGGGGACCACAGATACGCAGTATTTT.

The chain couples TRBV5-6 to TRBJ2-2, with TRBD2 matching over 12 bases. Trimming at V came to 2 bases and at J to 6 bases, leaving 8 bases not matched to a gene. CDR1 SGHDT and CDR2 YYEEEE come from the germline V gene. CDR3 size: 17 residues. The CDR3 DNA follows: TGTGCCAGCAGCTTCGACTCTAGCGGGGGGGCCGCCGGGGAGCTGTTTTTT. This gives the protein CASSFDSSGGAAGELFF.

This clone turned up a few times. The same CDR3 also results from other DNA sequences found in this sample. CDR3 amino acids: CASSVGGLAGGPGTGELFF. The CDR3 bases are TGTGCCAGCAGCGTAGGAGGACTCGCGGGGGGGCCAGGGACCGGGGAGCTGTTTTTT. The rearrangement joins TRBV9 to TRBJ2-2; 9 bases are a match to TRBD2. This CDR3 is built from 19 residues. V lost 0 bases and J lost 5; bases outside the gene matches: 14. Germline V gives CDR1 SGDLS, CDR2 YYNGEE. Full variable domain (missing parts from reference TRBV9 and TRBJ2-2): DSGVTQTPKHLITATGQRVTLRCSPRSGDLSVYWYQQSLDQGLQFLIQYYNGEERAKGNILERFSAQQFPDLHSELNLSSLELGDSALYFCASSVGGLAGGPGTGELFFGEGSRLTVL.

V usage is TRBV18 and J usage is TRBJ1-4; no firm D call. The CDR3 totals 17 residues. The V gene lost 0 bases and the J gene lost 0 bases, with 11 bases spanning the gap. Germline CDR1 and CDR2: KGHSH and LQKENI. CDR3 nucleotide sequence: TGTGCCAGCTCACCACCTACAGCCGACGCAACTAATGAAAAACTGTTTTTT. Translated, it gives CASSPPTADATNEKLFF.

Concerning this clone itself: At one boundary the junction diverges from the germline segment, which might be a read error. DNA of the CDR3: TGTGCCAGCAGCTTCGCAGGGGACAGGGTAGACTTC. It is translated as CASSFAGDRVDF. V and J are TRBV7-9 and TRBJ2-7; 9 bases map to TRBD1. Germline loops: CDR1 SEHNR, CDR2 FQNEAQ (reference sequence). The CDR3 has 12 amino acids.

The CDR3 coding sequence is TGCGCCAGCAGCCAAGAAGGGACAGGCTTAGGGGAAGCTTTCTTT. This encodes CASSQEGTGLGEAFF. J is TRBJ1-1 and V is TRBV4-1; TRBD1 matches at 8 bases. The CDR3 extends over 15 amino acids. The J segment lost 8 bases and the V segment lost 0 bases, leaving 8 bases of the junction unmatched. Germline lookup yields CDR1 MGHRA and CDR2 YSYEKL.

The chain carries TRBV7-9 and TRBJ1-3; tentative D call: TRBD1 (5 bases). The CDR3 sequence is 17 residues long. Germline values: CDR1 SEHNR, CDR2 FQNEAQ (reference sequence). V was trimmed by 5 bases and J by 1 base, leaving 18 bases between them. The CDR3 region is CASSLPAGGISGNTIYF. CDR3 DNA: TGTGCCAGCAGCCTCCCTGCCGGGGGGATATCTGGAAACACCATATATTTT.

The CDR3 region has the DNA TGTGCCAGCTCACCCCGGAGTAGCGGGGAGGGATACAATGAGCAGTTCTTC. Residues: CASSPRSSGEGYNEQFF. The rearrangement joins TRBV18 to TRBJ2-1; 8 bases map to TRBD2. The germline CDR1 and CDR2 sequences are KGHSH and LQKENI. The CDR3 length is 17 residues. The ends lost 3 bases at V and 4 bases at J; junction bases unmatched: 11.

V gene TRBV24-1 combines with J gene TRBJ1-1; 9 nucleotides agree with TRBD1. CDR3 length: 17 amino acids. Germline assignment: CDR1 KGHDR and CDR2 SFDVKD. V lost 4 bases to trimming and J lost 2 bases; unmatched junction nucleotides: 10. The CDR3 DNA reads TGTGCCACCAGTGAGGGGGGGACAGGGATCAGAAACACTGAAGCTTTCTTT. It yields the protein CATSEGGTGIRNTEAFF.

This clone was seen more than once but under ten times. The rearrangement links TRBV3-1 (or the pseudogene TRBV3-2) to TRBJ2-1; D is ambiguous. The V gene's germline CDR1 is LGHDT and CDR2 YNNKEL (reference sequence). Deletions cut 4 bases from V and 6 bases from J, with 19 bases between. This CDR3 is built from 16 residues. The CDR3 protein is CASSLGLEQLGNEQFF. Here the CDR3 DNA reads TGTGCCAGCAGCCTCGGTTTAGAGCAGTTAGGCAATGAGCAGTTCTTC.

CDR3 protein: CASSLRTGRKGYTF. For the CDR3, the DNA is TGTGCCAGCAGTTTGAGGACAGGGAGAAAAGGCTACACCTTC. The chain employs TRBV28 and TRBJ1-2; 8 positions agree with TRBD1. The CDR3 runs 14 residues. Germline values: CDR1 MDHEN, CDR2 SYDVKM. V gave up 3 bases and J gave up 8 bases; unmatched junction bases: 8.

This chain links TRBV28 with TRBJ1-5; D unclear. V was shortened by 8 bases and J by 11 bases, with 16 bases between the two germline ends. CDR1 and CDR2 (germline): MDHEN, SYDVKM. This CDR3 spans 12 amino acids. The CDR3 region is CASREFQSAQHF. As DNA, the CDR3 is TGTGCCAGCCGGGAGTTTCAATCCGCCCAGCATTTT.

The gene calls are TRBV28 and TRBJ2-7, with D perhaps given as TRBD1 or TRBD2 (5 bases each). Trimming pared 5 bases from V and 2 bases from J, leaving 13 bases between. CDR3 size: 14 residues. Per the germline V gene, CDR1 is MDHEN and CDR2 is SYDVKM. The CDR3 nucleotides read TGTGCCAGCAGTACCGGGACGGTGACCTACGAGCAGTACTTC. As protein: CASSTGTVTYEQYF.

This clone was seen only a few times. The CDR3 reads CASTLQQGAATEAFF. Here the CDR3 DNA reads TGTGCCAGTACCTTACAACAGGGGGCAGCCACTGAAGCTTTCTTT. This chain joins TRBV19 and TRBJ1-1; 9 nucleotides line up with TRBD1. Germline CDR1 LNHDA, CDR2 SQIVND (reference sequence). The CDR3 totals 15 residues. V shed 7 bases, J shed 4 bases, and the junction held 10 bases outside the gene matches.

The rearrangement uses TRBV6-1 and TRBJ1-2, with D unresolved. The ends were cut back, 3 bases at V and 2 bases at J, with 4 bases in the middle. CDR3 length: 12 amino acids. Germline V lookup: CDR1 MNHNS, CDR2 SASEGT. The CDR3 DNA reads as TGTGCCAGCAGTGACAGAAACTATGGCTACACCTTC. It specifies CASSDRNYGYTF.

This clone showed up just once. This chain uses TRBV18 with TRBJ2-6; tentative D call: TRBD1 (6 bases). The CDR3 is made up of 22 amino acids. The germline gives CDR1 KGHSH, CDR2 LQKENI. Trimming removed 4 bases from V and 0 bases from J, with 28 bases in between. The CDR3 DNA sequence: TGTGCCAGCTCACTCCTGAGGTTGCTGGACAGTTCCCCATACTCTGGGGCCAACGTCCTGACTTTC. This codes for CASSLLRLLDSSPYSGANVLTF.

The chain has TRBV5-1 and TRBJ2-6; 7 bases are a match to TRBD2. Germline CDR1 and CDR2: SGHRS and YFSETQ. The J segment lost 2 bases and the V segment lost 1 base, leaving 6 bases of the junction unmatched. There are 17 residues in the CDR3. CDR3 coding DNA: TGCGCCAGCAGCTTGAACGGGGCGGGAGCTGGGGCCAACGTCCTGACTTTC. Translating gives CASSLNGAGAGANVLTF.

This chain connects TRBV5-1 to TRBJ2-5; 11 bases fit TRBD2. The germline CDR1 and CDR2 sequences are SGHRS and YFSETQ. V was pared by 5 bases and J by 2 bases, with 2 bases of the junction left unmatched. CDR3 length: 14 amino acids. CDR3 DNA sequence: TGCGCCAGCAGAGGGACTAGCGGACAAGAGACCCAGTACTTC. It codes for CASRGTSGQETQYF.

This rearrangement joins TRBV6-5 to TRBJ1-4; TRBD1 aligns across 8 bases. Germline V CDR1 and CDR2: MNHEY, SVGAGI. Trimming at V came to 6 bases and at J to 8 bases, leaving 8 bases not matched to a gene. The CDR3 sequence is 14 residues long. In nucleotides, the CDR3 is TGTGCCAGCAGGGGGAACAGGGGGAGAGAAAAACTGTTTTTT. Amino acid sequence: CASRGNRGREKLFF.

The sample holds one count of this clone. The CDR3 region has the DNA TGTGCCAGCAGGGACAGGGTGGACACCGGGGAGCTGTTTTTT. Protein: CASRDRVDTGELFF. This chain joins TRBV6-5 and TRBJ2-2, with 8 bases fitting TRBD1. V was pared by 6 bases and J by 3 bases, with 3 bases of the junction left unmatched. Germline V gene data show CDR1 as MNHEY and CDR2 as SVGAGI. The CDR3 consists of 14 residues.

In regard to this clone: One end of the junction is discordant with germline, which a read error may explain. This chain links TRBV5-1 with TRBJ1-2, with D unclear. The CDR3 is made up of 12 amino acids. In germline, CDR1 is SGHRS, CDR2 YFSETQ. DNA for the CDR3: TGCGCCAGCAGAAGGGAAGACTACGGCTACACCTTC. Its protein is CASRREDYGYTF.

This chain uses TRBV28 with TRBJ2-6; D assignment may be TRBD1 or TRBD2 (5 bases each). Trimming stripped 4 bases from V and 5 bases from J, with 24 bases between. This CDR3 is built from 19 residues. Germline values: CDR1 MDHEN, CDR2 SYDVKM. CDR3 DNA: TGTGCCAGCAGTTCTCTTCATCCCGGGACGAGAAGGTGGGCCAACGTCCTGACTTTC. This codes for CASSSLHPGTRRWANVLTF. Looking up the rest from reference TRBV28 and TRBJ2-6 gives the full variable domain: DVKVTQSSRYLVKRTGEKVFLECVQDMDHENMFWYRQDPGLGLRLIYFSYDVKMKEKGDIPEGYSVSREKKERFSLILESASTNQTSMYLCASSSLHPGTRRWANVLTFGAGSRLTVL.

The genes are TRBV2 and TRBJ1-5, with 10 bases lining up with TRBD1. CDR1 is SNHLY and CDR2 is FYNNEI in the germline V gene. The junction had 8 bases not matched to a gene; V was cut back by 6 bases and J by 6 bases. The CDR3 covers 15 residues. The DNA for the CDR3 is TGTGCCAGCAGGGGGACAGGGGATCGGGGTCAGCCCCAGCATTTT. This sequence encodes CASRGTGDRGQPQHF.